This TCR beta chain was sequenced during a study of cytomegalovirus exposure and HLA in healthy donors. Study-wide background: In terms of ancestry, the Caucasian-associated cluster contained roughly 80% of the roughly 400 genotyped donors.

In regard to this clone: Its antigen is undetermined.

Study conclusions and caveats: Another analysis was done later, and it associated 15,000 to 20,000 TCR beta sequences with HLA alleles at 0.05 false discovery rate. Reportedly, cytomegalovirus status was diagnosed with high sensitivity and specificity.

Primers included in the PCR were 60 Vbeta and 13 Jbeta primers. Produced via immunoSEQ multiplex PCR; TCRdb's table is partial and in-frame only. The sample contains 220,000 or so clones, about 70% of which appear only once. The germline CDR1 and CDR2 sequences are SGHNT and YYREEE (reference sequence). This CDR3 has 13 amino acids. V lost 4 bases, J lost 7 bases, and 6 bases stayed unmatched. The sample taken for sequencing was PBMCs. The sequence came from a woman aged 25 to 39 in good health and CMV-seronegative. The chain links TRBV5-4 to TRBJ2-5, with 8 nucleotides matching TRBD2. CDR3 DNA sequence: TGTGCCAGCAGCCCCATCGGGGGGGCGACCCAGTACTTC. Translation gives CASSPIGGATQYF.